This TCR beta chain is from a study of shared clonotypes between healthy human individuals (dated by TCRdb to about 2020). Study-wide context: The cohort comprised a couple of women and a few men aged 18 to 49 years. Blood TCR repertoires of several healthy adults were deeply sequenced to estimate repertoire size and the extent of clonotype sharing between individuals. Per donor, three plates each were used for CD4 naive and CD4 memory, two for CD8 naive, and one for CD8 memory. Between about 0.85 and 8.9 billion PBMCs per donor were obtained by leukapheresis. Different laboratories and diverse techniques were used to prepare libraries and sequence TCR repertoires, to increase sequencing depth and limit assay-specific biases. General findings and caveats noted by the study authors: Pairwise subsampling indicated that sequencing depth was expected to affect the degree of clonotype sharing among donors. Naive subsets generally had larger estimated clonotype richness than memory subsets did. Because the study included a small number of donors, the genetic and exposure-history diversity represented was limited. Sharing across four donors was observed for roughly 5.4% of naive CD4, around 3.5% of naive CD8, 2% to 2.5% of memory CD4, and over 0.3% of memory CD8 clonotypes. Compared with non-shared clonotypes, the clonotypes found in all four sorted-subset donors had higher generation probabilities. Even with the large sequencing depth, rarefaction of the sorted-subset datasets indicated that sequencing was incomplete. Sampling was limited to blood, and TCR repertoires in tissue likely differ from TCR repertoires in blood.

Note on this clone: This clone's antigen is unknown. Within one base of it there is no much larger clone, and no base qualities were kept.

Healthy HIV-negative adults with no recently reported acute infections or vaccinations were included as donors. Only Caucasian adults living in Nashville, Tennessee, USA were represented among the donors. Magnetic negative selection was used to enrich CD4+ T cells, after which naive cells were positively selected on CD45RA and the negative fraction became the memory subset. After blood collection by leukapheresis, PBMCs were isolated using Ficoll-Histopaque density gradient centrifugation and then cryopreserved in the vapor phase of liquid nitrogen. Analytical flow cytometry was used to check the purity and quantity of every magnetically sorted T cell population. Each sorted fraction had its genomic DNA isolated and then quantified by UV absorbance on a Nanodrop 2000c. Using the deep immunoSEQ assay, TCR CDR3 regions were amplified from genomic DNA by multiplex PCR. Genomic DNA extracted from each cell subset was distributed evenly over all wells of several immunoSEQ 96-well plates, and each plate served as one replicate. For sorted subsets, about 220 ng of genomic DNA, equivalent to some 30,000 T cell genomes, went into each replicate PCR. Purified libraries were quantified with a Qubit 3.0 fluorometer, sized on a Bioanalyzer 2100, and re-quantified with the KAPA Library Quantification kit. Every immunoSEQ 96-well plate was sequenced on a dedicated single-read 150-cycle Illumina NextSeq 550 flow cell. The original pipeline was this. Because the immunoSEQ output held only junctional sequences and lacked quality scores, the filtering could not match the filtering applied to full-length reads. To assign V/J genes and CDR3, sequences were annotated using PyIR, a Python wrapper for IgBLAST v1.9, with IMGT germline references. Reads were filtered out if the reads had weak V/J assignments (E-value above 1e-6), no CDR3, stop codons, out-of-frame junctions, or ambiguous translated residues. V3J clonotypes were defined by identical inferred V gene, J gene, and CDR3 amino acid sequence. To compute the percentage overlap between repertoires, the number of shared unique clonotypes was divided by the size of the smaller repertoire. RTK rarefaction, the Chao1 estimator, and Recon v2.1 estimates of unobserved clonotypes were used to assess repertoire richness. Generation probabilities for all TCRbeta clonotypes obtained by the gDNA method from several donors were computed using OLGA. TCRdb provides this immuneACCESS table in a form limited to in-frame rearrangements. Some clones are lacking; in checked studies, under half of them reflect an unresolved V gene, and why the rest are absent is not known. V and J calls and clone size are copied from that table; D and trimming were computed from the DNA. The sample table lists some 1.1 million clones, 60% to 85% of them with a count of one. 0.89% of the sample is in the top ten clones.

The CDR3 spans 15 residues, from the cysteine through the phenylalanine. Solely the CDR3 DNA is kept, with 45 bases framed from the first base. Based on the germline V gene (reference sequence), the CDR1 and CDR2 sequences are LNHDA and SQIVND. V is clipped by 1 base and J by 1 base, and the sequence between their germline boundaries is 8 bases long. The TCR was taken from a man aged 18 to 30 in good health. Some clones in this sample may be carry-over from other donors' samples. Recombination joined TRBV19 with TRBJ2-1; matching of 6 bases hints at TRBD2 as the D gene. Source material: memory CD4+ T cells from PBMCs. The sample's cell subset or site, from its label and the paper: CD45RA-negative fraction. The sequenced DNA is TGTGCCAGTAGTATAGGACTAGGATCCTACAATGAGCAGTTCTTC. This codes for CASSIGLGSYNEQFF.